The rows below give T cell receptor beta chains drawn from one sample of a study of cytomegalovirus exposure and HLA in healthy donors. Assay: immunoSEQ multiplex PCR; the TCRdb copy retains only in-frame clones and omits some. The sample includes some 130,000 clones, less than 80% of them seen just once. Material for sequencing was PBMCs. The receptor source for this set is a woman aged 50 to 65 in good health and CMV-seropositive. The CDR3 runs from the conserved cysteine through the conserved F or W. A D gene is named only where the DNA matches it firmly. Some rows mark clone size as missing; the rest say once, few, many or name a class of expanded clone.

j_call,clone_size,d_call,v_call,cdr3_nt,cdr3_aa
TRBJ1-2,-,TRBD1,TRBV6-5,TGTGCCAGCATCGTTCCGTCAGGGGGCAACTATGGCTACACCTTC,CASIVPSGGNYGYTF
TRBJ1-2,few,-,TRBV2,TGTGCCAGCAGAAGGGGATTTAACTATGGCTACACCTTC,CASRRGFNYGYTF
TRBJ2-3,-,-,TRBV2,TGTGCCAGCAGTGAAGACGGGGTTAGTGCAGATACGCAGTATTTT,CASSEDGVSADTQYF
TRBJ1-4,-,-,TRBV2,TGTGCCAGCCTACAGGGAACGTTTGCAACTAATGAAAAACTGTTTTTT,CASLQGTFATNEKLFF
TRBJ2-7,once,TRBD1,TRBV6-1,TGTGCCAGCTTGACGGGACAGGGGTACTCCTACGAGCAGTACTTC,CASLTGQGYSYEQYF
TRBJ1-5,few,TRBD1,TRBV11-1,TGTGCCAGCAGCATATCCGGGACAGCTGGTCAGCCCCAGCATTTT,CASSISGTAGQPQHF
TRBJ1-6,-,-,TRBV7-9,TGTGCCAGCAGCCCCTTAGCGTCCTCTTCACCCCTCCACTTT,CASSPLASSSPLHF
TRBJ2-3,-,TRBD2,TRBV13,TGTGCCAGCAGCTTAGCGGGGGGGCTCACAGATACGCAGTATTTT,CASSLAGGLTDTQYF
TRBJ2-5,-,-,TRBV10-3,TGTGCCATCAGTGAGGGACCCGGGGGTCGAGAGACCCAGTACTTC,CAISEGPGGRETQYF
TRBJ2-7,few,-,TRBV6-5,TGTGCCAGCAGTTCTGGGGGGAAAACCTACGAGCAGTACTTC,CASSSGGKTYEQYF
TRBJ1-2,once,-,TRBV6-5,TGTGCCAGCAGGCCCCGTAGTACGAGCTATGGCTACACCTTC,CASRPRSTSYGYTF
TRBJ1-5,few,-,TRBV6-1,TGTGCCAGCAGTGTATGGCAGAACAATCAGCCCCAGCATTTT,CASSVWQNNQPQHF
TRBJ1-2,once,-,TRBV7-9,TGTGCCAGCAGCTTAGCTGGACAGTATGGCTACACCTTC,CASSLAGQYGYTF
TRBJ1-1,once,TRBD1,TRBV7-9,TGTGCCAGCAGCCCCCGGACAGGTTCTGTCACTGAAGCTTTCTTT,CASSPRTGSVTEAFF
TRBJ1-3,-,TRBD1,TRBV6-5,TGTGCCAGCAGTTACTCGACAGGGCCTGGCGGAAACACCATATATTTT,CASSYSTGPGGNTIYF
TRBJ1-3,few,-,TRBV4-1,TGCGCCAGCAGCACACAGGGAACTGGAAACACCATATATTTT,CASSTQGTGNTIYF
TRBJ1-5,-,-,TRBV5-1,TGCGCCAGCAGCCCGGGACAAAGCAATCAGCCCCAGCATTTT,CASSPGQSNQPQHF
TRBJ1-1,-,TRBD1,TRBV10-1,TGCGCCAGCAGTCGCCGGGACAGGGAGGACACTGAAGCTTTCTTT,CASSRRDREDTEAFF